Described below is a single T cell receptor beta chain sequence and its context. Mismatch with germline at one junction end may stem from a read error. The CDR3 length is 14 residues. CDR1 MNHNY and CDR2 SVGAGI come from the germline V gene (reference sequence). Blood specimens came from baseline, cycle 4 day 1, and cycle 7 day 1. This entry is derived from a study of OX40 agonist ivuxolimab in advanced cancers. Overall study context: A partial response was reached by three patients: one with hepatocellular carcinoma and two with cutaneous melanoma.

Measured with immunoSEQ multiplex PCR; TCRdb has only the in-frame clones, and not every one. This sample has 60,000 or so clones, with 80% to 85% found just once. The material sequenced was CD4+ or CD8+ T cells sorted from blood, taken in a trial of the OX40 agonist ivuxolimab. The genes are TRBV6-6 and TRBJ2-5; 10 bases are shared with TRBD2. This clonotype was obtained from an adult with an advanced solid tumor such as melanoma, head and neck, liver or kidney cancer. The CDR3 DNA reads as TGTGCCAGCAGTTACGGGGTCGGCAGCGGGGGGGCCCACTTC. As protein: CASSYGVGSGGAHF.